The rows below give T cell receptor beta chains drawn from one sample of a study of cytomegalovirus exposure and HLA in healthy donors. The table came from immunoSEQ multiplex PCR; TCRdb's copy has only in-frame clones and leaves some out. The sample has approximately 160,000 clones; about 96% are singletons. Sequenced input: PBMCs. All receptors derive from a woman aged 18-30 years in good health and CMV-seronegative. Both conserved end residues are part of each CDR3. The D gene is left open where the match is weak. Size is stated for part of the rows, as once, few or many counts, or as a class when the clone is expanded.

j_gene | d_gene | abundance | v_gene | CDR3nt | CDR3aa
TRBJ1-3 | TRBD1 | - | TRBV14 | TGTGCCAGCAGCCAAGGGACAGGGGCTGGAAACACCATATATTTT | CASSQGTGAGNTIYF
TRBJ2-7 | TRBD1 | - | TRBV6-5 | TGTGCCAGCAGTGGACAGGGGGACAGGGAGCAGTACTTC | CASSGQGDREQYF
TRBJ2-7 | TRBD1 | - | TRBV6-6 | TGTGCCAGCACCGCGTCGACAGGGGCCTACGAGCAGTACTTC | CASTASTGAYEQYF
TRBJ2-7 | TRBD2 | - | TRBV6-1 | TGTGCCAGCAGTGAAGAAGAGTGGGAGGGGAGGTCCTCCTACGAGCAGTACTTC | CASSEEEWEGRSSYEQYF
TRBJ1-2 | TRBD1 | - | TRBV19 | TGTGCCAGTAGTGGTTTGGGTGGGGACAGTGTCTATGGCTACACCTTC | CASSGLGGDSVYGYTF
TRBJ2-4 | - | - | TRBV28 | TGTGCCAGCAGTTCTCTAGTATCGGTTCCTGGCATTCAGTACTTC | CASSSLVSVPGIQYF
TRBJ1-4 | TRBD1 | - | TRBV5-1 | TGCGCCAGCAGCACCGGGGACAGCCAAAATGAAAAACTGTTTTTT | CASSTGDSQNEKLFF
TRBJ1-1 | TRBD1 | - | TRBV4-1 | TGCGCCAGCAGCCAGGCCGTCCGGGACAGGGCGGGGGGCACTGAAGCTTTCTTT | CASSQAVRDRAGGTEAFF
TRBJ2-5 | - | - | TRBV29-1 | TGCAGCGTCTGGGCCTACCGAGAGACCCAGTACTTC | CSVWAYRETQYF
TRBJ1-1 | TRBD1 | - | TRBV4-1 | TGCGCCAGCAGCCAAGATTTTGCCCCAGACAGGGAGTACACTGAAGCTTTCTTT | CASSQDFAPDREYTEAFF
TRBJ2-7 | TRBD2 | - | TRBV7-6 | TGTGCCAGCAGCCATCAAGGCGGGGGGAACGAGCAGTACTTC | CASSHQGGGNEQYF
TRBJ2-3 | - | - | TRBV10-3 | TGTGCCATCAGTCCTAGCACGGATACGCAGTATTTT | CAISPSTDTQYF
TRBJ1-6 | TRBD1 | - | TRBV6-5 | TGTGCCAGCAGTTACTCCGGGACAGGGGGATGGCCACCCCTCCACTTT | CASSYSGTGGWPPLHF
TRBJ1-5 | TRBD1 | - | TRBV5-1 | TGCGCCAGCAGCTGGGGGACAGGGGTTGATCAGCCCCAGCATTTT | CASSWGTGVDQPQHF
TRBJ1-3 | TRBD1 | once | TRBV2 | TGTGCCAGCAGTGCCGGGACAGGGGGCTCTGGAAACACCATATATTTT | CASSAGTGGSGNTIYF
TRBJ1-2 | - | - | TRBV2 | TGTGCCAGCAGTGTCGCAAACTCCTATGGCTACACCTTC | CASSVANSYGYTF
TRBJ2-5 | TRBD2 | - | TRBV4-2 | TGTGCCAGCAGCCAATCGAGCGGGGGGAGCTCCTTTTGGACCCAGTACTTC | CASSQSSGGSSFWTQYF
TRBJ2-7 | - | - | TRBV5-1 | TGCGCCAGCAGCCGCGATGGTACCACCTCCTACGAGCAGTACTTC | CASSRDGTTSYEQYF
TRBJ1-1 | TRBD1 | - | TRBV4-2 | TGTGCCAGCAGCCAAGATTGGGCCGGGACAGGGAACGCTTTCTTT | CASSQDWAGTGNAFF
TRBJ1-2 | TRBD1 | - | TRBV19 | TGTGCCAGTACCCGGGACAGCCTGGGGGATGGCTACACCTTC | CASTRDSLGDGYTF
TRBJ2-5 | TRBD2 | - | TRBV11-2 | TGTGCCAGCAGCTTAGAGGGACTAGCGGATCAAGAGACCCAGTACTTC | CASSLEGLADQETQYF
TRBJ2-7 | TRBD1 | - | TRBV9 | TGTGCCAGCAGCGTAGCTGGGCAGGGGGCCCACGAGCAGTACTTC | CASSVAGQGAHEQYF
TRBJ2-1 | - | - | TRBV2 | TGTGCCAGCAGTGCCGAGCGGGCGCCGAGGAATGAGCAGTTCTTC | CASSAERAPRNEQFF
TRBJ2-1 | - | - | TRBV2 | TGTGCCAGCAGTGTCGACGGGAGCTCCTACAATGAGCAGTTCTTC | CASSVDGSSYNEQFF
TRBJ1-2 | TRBD1 | - | TRBV5-3 | TGTGCCAGAAGCTTGGAGGGACAGGGACCAGCTAACTATGGCTACACCTTC | CARSLEGQGPANYGYTF
TRBJ2-3 | TRBD2 | - | TRBV6-5 | TGTGCCAGCAGTTATCGTGCGGGGGGGCGGTCTACGCAGTATTTT | CASSYRAGGRSTQYF
TRBJ2-2 | TRBD2 | - | TRBV5-1 | TGCGCCAGCAGCTTGGAAGTCCAGCGGGGGGGAACTACGAACACCGGGGAGCTGTTTTTT | CASSLEVQRGGTTNTGELFF
TRBJ1-2 | - | - | TRBV6-1 | TGTGCCAGCAGTGAAATTCACGGGACTGTCCATGGCTACACCTTC | CASSEIHGTVHGYTF
TRBJ1-4 | - | - | TRBV7-9 | TGTGCCAGCAGCTTAGTTACCGGGTCTAAACTGTTTTTT | CASSLVTGSKLFF
TRBJ1-4 | TRBD1 | - | TRBV4-2 | TGTGCCAGCAGCCAAGTTGGTCAGGGGACAGGAAAACTGTTTTTT | CASSQVGQGTGKLFF
TRBJ1-5 | - | - | TRBV7-8 | TGTGCCAGCAGCCCGACTAGGGAAGACGGTCCTAGCAATCAGCCCCAGCATTTT | CASSPTREDGPSNQPQHF
TRBJ1-2 | TRBD1 | - | TRBV27 | TGTGCCAGCAGTGGAACAGGGGGCAGGTATGGCTACACCTTC | CASSGTGGRYGYTF
TRBJ1-2 | TRBD1 | - | TRBV7-8 | TGTGCCAGCAGCCTTGGGACAGGCCTGGCTGGCTACACCTTC | CASSLGTGLAGYTF
TRBJ1-1 | - | - | TRBV6-5 | - | CASSSSTGERGEAFF
TRBJ2-7 | TRBD1 | - | TRBV6-1 | TGTGCCAGCAGTGAAACAGGGGGCGCGTTCGAGCAGTACTTC | CASSETGGAFEQYF
TRBJ1-5 | - | - | TRBV2 | TGTGCCACGGCGGGGGGGGTAGTGGGGCCCCAGCATTTT | CATAGGVVGPQHF
TRBJ1-1 | - | - | TRBV5-6 | TGTGCCAGCAGCTTGGGTGCCGGGAACACTGAAGCTTTCTTT | CASSLGAGNTEAFF
TRBJ1-1 | TRBD1 | - | TRBV7-8 | TGTGCCAGCAGCTTAAGAGTGGCGGGACAGGGCCGGAACACTGAAGCTTTCTTT | CASSLRVAGQGRNTEAFF
TRBJ2-1 | TRBD2 | - | TRBV5-6 | TGTGCCAGCAGCTTGGCGTACGGGACTAGGGTTTACAATGAGCAGTTCTTC | CASSLAYGTRVYNEQFF
TRBJ2-7 | TRBD2 | - | TRBV15 | TGTGCCACCCGCGTGGCAGGGAGGGAAGAGCAGTACTTC | CATRVAGREEQYF
TRBJ2-6 | - | - | TRBV7-9 | TGTGCCAGCAGCTTAGTCAGGACAGCTGGGGCCAACGTCCTGACTTTC | CASSLVRTAGANVLTF
TRBJ1-2 | - | - | TRBV6-1 | TGTGCCAGCAGTGAAACGCCTGCGAGTTCGGGTGGCTACACCTTC | CASSETPASSGGYTF